The rows below give T cell receptor beta chains drawn from one sample of a study of glioma-infiltrating T cells after dendritic cell vaccination. Clones were read by immunoSEQ multiplex PCR, and TCRdb kept only the in-frame ones, dropping some. The repertoire has around 100,000 clones, 83% of them found once; the top ten carry about 6.8%. This specimen consisted of blood, obtained after dendritic cell vaccination. Receptors originate from a human donor with glioblastoma. Both conserved end residues are part of each CDR3. A D gene is named only where the DNA matches it firmly. Size values are once, few and many counts, or a class for expanded clones, and some rows have none.

V gene	D gene	clone size	J gene	CDR3 protein	CDR3 DNA
TRBV6-5	TRBD2	NA	TRBJ2-1	CASSYSVPGLGDEQFF	TGTGCCAGCAGTTACTCAGTTCCGGGACTAGGCGATGAGCAGTTCTTC
TRBV7-8	TRBD1	NA	TRBJ2-5	CASSRWVGGSGTQYF	TGTGCCAGCAGTAGATGGGTAGGGGGCTCGGGGACCCAGTACTTC
TRBV19	NA	NA	TRBJ1-2	CASSIARVGGYTF	TGTGCCAGTAGTATAGCCAGGGTAGGTGGCTACACCTTC
TRBV5-1	NA	NA	TRBJ2-7	CASSLRGEASYEQYF	TGCGCCAGCAGCTTGAGGGGTGAGGCAAGTTACGAGCAGTACTTC
TRBV5-1	NA	NA	TRBJ2-7	CASSFEKEEYEQYF	TGCGCCAGCAGCTTTGAAAAGGAGGAGTACGAGCAGTACTTC
TRBV4-1	NA	NA	TRBJ2-2	CASSQGPITGELFF	TGCGCCAGCAGCCAAGGTCCCATCACCGGGGAGCTGTTTTTT
TRBV29-1	NA	few	TRBJ2-1	CSVFFFGSSGNEQFF	TGCAGCGTTTTTTTCTTCGGGTCCTCGGGGAATGAGCAGTTCTTC
TRBV11-1	NA	NA	TRBJ1-1	CASSRGNVNTEAFF	TGTGCCAGCAGCCGGGGGAACGTGAACACTGAAGCTTTCTTT
TRBV5-1	NA	NA	TRBJ1-4	CASSRTGSGEKLFF	TGCGCCAGCAGCAGGACGGGGTCTGGCGAAAAACTGTTTTTT
TRBV10-3	TRBD2	NA	TRBJ2-2	CAISRLAGGPNRTGELFF	TGTGCCATCAGTCGGCTAGCGGGGGGGCCGAATCGGACCGGGGAGCTGTTTTTT
TRBV6-6	TRBD2	NA	TRBJ2-1	CASSNQRGAYNEQFF	TGTGCCAGCAGTAACCAGCGGGGGGCCTACAATGAGCAGTTCTTC
TRBV5-5	TRBD1	NA	TRBJ2-5	CASSLPGGETQYF	TGTGCCAGCAGCTTGCCAGGGGGAGAGACCCAGTACTTC
TRBV13	NA	NA	TRBJ2-7	CASSLGLWGALGHEQYF	TGTGCCAGCAGCTTAGGCCTCTGGGGCGCTTTAGGCCACGAGCAGTACTTC
TRBV4-1	TRBD1	NA	TRBJ1-2	CASSQQVMTGKNVRYGYTF	TGCGCCAGCAGCCAACAGGTTATGACAGGGAAAAACGTTCGCTATGGCTACACCTTC
TRBV7-3	TRBD2	NA	TRBJ2-1	CASSFIAGGRHNEQFF	TGTGCCAGCAGCTTCATAGCGGGGGGCCGACACAATGAGCAGTTCTTC
TRBV2	NA	NA	TRBJ2-5	CASDTFQGETQYF	TGTGCCAGCGATACTTTTCAGGGGGAGACCCAGTACTTC
TRBV29-1	NA	NA	TRBJ1-2	CSVAMGGRYGYTF	TGCAGCGTTGCCATGGGGGGTCGGTATGGCTACACCTTC
TRBV29-1	NA	once	TRBJ2-7	CSVDRGADEQYF	TGCAGCGTTGACAGGGGGGCCGACGAGCAGTACTTC
TRBV6-1	TRBD1	NA	TRBJ1-2	CASIEDSGGASYGYTF	TGTGCCAGCATTGAAGATTCAGGGGGCGCGAGCTATGGCTACACCTTC
TRBV5-4	TRBD1	NA	TRBJ1-2	CASSWGGTGRRKSGGYTF	TGTGCCAGCAGCTGGGGCGGGACAGGGAGGCGGAAGAGCGGTGGCTACACCTTC
TRBV29-1	NA	NA	TRBJ1-2	CSVERAGYGYTF	TGCAGCGTTGAAAGGGCAGGGTATGGCTACACCTTC
TRBV27	NA	NA	TRBJ1-2	CASSASGIYGYTF	TGTGCCAGCAGTGCGTCAGGGATCTATGGCTACACCTTC
TRBV10-1	TRBD1	NA	TRBJ1-6	CASSEGTVNSPLHF	TGCGCCAGCAGTGAAGGGACAGTCAATTCACCCCTCCACTTT
TRBV30	TRBD2	NA	TRBJ2-5	CAWRPGRLADQETQYF	TGTGCCTGGAGACCCGGGAGGCTAGCGGACCAAGAGACCCAGTACTTC
TRBV7-2	TRBD2	NA	TRBJ2-4	CASSLVREGSIQYF	TGTGCCAGCAGCTTAGTCAGGGAGGGGAGCATTCAGTACTTC
TRBV19	TRBD2	NA	TRBJ2-1	CASSSLSGTKAGDEQFF	TGTGCCAGTAGTTCTCTTTCCGGGACTAAAGCGGGGGATGAGCAGTTCTTC
TRBV30	TRBD2	NA	TRBJ2-7	CAWEIGGTSGGKGYERYF	TGTGCCTGGGAGATAGGAGGAACTAGCGGGGGGAAAGGCTACGAGCGGTACTTC
TRBV27	NA	once	TRBJ2-2	CASSLSGTPNTGELFF	TGTGCCAGCAGTTTATCGGGCACTCCGAACACCGGGGAGCTGTTTTTT
TRBV7-2	NA	NA	TRBJ2-3	CASSLGYSTDTQYF	TGTGCCAGCAGCTTAGGCTATAGCACAGATACGCAGTATTTT
TRBV6-1	NA	NA	TRBJ1-1	CASSDLQNTEAFF	TGTGCCAGCAGTGACTTACAAAACACTGAAGCTTTCTTT
TRBV5-1	NA	once	TRBJ2-3	CASSLRSATFTDTQYF	TGCGCCAGCAGCTTAAGATCAGCGACGTTCACAGATACGCAGTATTTT
TRBV5-1	NA	once	TRBJ2-3	CASSLFQGTTDTQYF	TGCGCCAGCAGCTTGTTTCAGGGTACAACAGATACGCAGTATTTT
TRBV9	TRBD1	NA	TRBJ2-5	CASSAAGGEETQYF	TGTGCCAGCAGCGCGGCAGGGGGTGAAGAGACCCAGTACTTC
TRBV18	NA	NA	TRBJ1-2	CASSPGRTDYGYTF	TGTGCCAGCTCACCGGGCCGAACCGACTATGGCTACACCTTC
TRBV15	NA	NA	TRBJ1-1	CATSRDGAGGTEAFF	TGTGCCACCAGCAGAGATGGCGCCGGGGGGACTGAAGCTTTCTTT
TRBV11-2	NA	few	TRBJ2-7	CASSPGAVLYEQYF	TGTGCCAGCAGCCCAGGGGCAGTTCTGTACGAGCAGTACTTC
TRBV2	NA	NA	TRBJ1-1	CASTARGEENTEAFF	TGTGCCAGCACCGCTCGGGGGGAAGAAAACACTGAAGCTTTCTTT
TRBV23-1	NA	NA	TRBJ2-7	CASSQLSPWTVYEQYF	TGCGCCAGCAGTCAACTATCCCCCTGGACAGTCTACGAGCAGTACTTC
TRBV9	NA	NA	TRBJ2-2	CASSEGGSNTGELFF	TGTGCCAGCAGCGAAGGAGGTTCGAACACCGGGGAGCTGTTTTTT
TRBV4-1	NA	NA	TRBJ1-4	CASSQDGEGGNEKLFF	TGCGCCAGCAGCCAAGATGGAGAAGGTGGTAATGAAAAACTGTTTTTT
TRBV25-1	NA	NA	TRBJ1-2	CASSSAGQFYGYTF	TGTGCCAGCTCCTCGGCAGGGCAGTTCTATGGCTACACCTTC